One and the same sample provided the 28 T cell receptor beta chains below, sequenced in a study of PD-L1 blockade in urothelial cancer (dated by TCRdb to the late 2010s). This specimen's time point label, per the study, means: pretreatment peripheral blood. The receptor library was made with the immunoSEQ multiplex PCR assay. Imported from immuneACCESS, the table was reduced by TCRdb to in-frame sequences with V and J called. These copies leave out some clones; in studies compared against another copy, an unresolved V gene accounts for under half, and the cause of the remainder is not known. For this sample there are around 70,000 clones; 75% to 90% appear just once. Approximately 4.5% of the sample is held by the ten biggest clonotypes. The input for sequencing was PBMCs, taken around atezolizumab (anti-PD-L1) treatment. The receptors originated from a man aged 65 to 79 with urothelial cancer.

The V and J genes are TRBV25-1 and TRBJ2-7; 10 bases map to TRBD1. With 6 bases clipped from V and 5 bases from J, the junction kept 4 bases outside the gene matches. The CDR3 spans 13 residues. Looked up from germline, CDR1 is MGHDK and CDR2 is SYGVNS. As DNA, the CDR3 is TGTGCCAGCAGATTAGGACAGGGGGACGAGCAGTACTTC. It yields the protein CASRLGQGDEQYF.

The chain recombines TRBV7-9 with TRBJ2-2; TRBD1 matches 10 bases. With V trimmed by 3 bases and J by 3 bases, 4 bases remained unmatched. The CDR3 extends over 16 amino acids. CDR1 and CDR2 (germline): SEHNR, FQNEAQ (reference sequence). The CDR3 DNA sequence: TGTGCCAGCAGCTTTCGAGGACAGGGGGACACCGGGGAGCTGTTTTTT. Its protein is CASSFRGQGDTGELFF.

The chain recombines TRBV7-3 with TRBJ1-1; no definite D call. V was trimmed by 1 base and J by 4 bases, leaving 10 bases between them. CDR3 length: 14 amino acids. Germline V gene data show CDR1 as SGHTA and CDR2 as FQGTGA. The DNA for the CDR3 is TGTGCCAGCAGCTTAAGTAGCGGATCCACTGAAGCTTTCTTT. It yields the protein CASSLSSGSTEAFF.

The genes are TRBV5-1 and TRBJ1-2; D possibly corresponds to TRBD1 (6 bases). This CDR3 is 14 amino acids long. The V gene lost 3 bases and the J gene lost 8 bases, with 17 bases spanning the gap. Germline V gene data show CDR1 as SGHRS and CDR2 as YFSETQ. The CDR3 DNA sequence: TGCGCCAGCAGCTCGGGACACCATATGATGGGCTACACCTTC. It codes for CASSSGHHMMGYTF.

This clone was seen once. This CDR3 reads CASIPLGAPRSDTQYF. CDR3 DNA: TGTGCCAGCATTCCGCTGGGGGCGCCCCGGTCGGATACGCAGTATTTT. The gene calls are TRBV28 and TRBJ2-3; TRBD1 is a possible D gene (6 bases). V was trimmed by 7 bases and J by 6 bases, leaving 23 bases between them. The CDR3 length is 16 residues. Per the germline V gene, CDR1 is MDHEN and CDR2 is SYDVKM. The full variable domain, with the rest looked up from reference TRBV28 and TRBJ2-3, is DVKVTQSSRYLVKRTGEKVFLECVQDMDHENMFWYRQDPGLGLRLIYFSYDVKMKEKGDIPEGYSVSREKKERFSLILESASTNQTSMYLCASIPLGAPRSDTQYFGPGTRLTVL.

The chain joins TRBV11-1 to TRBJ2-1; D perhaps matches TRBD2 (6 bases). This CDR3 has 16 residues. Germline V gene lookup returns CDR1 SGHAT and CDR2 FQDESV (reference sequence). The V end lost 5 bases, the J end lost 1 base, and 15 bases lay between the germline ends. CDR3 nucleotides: TGTGCCAGCAGCCCCCTGGAGGGAGGTTCCTACAATGAGCAGTTCTTC. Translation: CASSPLEGGSYNEQFF. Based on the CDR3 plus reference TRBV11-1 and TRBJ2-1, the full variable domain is EAEVAQSPRYKITEKSQAVAFWCDPISGHATLYWYRQILGQGPELLVQFQDESVVDDSQLPKDRFSAERLKGVDSTLKIQPAELGDSAMYLCASSPLEGGSYNEQFFGPGTRLTVL.

The CDR3: CASSQALESAVNIQYF. CDR3 nucleotides: TGCGCCAGCAGCCAAGCGTTGGAATCTGCGGTAAACATTCAGTACTTC. The chain employs TRBV4-1 and TRBJ2-4; D unclear. This CDR3 contains 16 residues. Trimming removed 1 base at V and 6 bases at J, with 16 bases between. The germline V gene encodes CDR1 MGHRA and CDR2 YSYEKL.

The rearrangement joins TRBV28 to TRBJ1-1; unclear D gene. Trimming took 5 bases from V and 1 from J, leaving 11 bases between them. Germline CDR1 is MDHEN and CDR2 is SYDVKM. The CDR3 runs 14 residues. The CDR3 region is CASSPPYPNTEAFF. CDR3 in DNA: TGTGCCAGCAGTCCGCCCTATCCGAACACTGAAGCTTTCTTT.

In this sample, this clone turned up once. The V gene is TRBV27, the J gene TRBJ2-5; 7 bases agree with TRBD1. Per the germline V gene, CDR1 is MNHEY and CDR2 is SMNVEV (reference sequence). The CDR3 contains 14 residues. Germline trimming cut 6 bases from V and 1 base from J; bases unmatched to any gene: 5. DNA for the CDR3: TGTGCCAGCAGCTTGGGACAGTTCCAAGAGACCCAGTACTTC. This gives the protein CASSLGQFQETQYF.

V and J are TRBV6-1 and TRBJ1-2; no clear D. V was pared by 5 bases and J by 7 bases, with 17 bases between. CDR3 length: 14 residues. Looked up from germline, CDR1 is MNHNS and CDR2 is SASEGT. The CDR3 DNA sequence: TGTGCCAGCAGTACGCTGGACCTTGCGGGTGGCTACACCTTC. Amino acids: CASSTLDLAGGYTF.

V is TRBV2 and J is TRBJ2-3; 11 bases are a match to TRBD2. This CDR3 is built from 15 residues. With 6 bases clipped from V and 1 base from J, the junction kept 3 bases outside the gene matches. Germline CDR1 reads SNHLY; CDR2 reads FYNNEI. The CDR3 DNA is TGTGCCAGCAGGCCGGGACTAGCGGGCACAGATACGCAGTATTTT. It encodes CASRPGLAGTDTQYF.

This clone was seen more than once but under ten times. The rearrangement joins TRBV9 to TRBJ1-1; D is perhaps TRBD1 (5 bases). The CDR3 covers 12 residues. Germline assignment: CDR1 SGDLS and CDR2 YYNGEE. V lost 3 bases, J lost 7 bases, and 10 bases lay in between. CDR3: CASSGPDSEAFF. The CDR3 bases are TGTGCCAGCAGCGGTCCCGACAGTGAAGCTTTCTTT.

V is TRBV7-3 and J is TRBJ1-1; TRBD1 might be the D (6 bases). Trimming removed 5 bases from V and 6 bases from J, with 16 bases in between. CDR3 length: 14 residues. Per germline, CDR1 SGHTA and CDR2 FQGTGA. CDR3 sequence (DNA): TGTGCCAGCAGCCTACAGGGTCAGGGCGCTGAAGCTTTCTTT. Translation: CASSLQGQGAEAFF.

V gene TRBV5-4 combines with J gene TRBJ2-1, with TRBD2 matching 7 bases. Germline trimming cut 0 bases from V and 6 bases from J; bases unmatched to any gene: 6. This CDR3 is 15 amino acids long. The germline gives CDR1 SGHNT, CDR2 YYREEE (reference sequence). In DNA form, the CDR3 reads TGTGCCAGCAGCTTGGGAGCGGGGAGGGGCAATGAGCAGTTCTTC. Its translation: CASSLGAGRGNEQFF.

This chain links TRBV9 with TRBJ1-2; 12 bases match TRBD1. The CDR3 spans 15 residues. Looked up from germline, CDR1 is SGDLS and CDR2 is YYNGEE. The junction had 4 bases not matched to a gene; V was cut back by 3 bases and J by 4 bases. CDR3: CASSAPGQGAYGYTF. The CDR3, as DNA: TGTGCCAGCAGCGCCCCGGGACAGGGGGCCTATGGCTACACCTTC.

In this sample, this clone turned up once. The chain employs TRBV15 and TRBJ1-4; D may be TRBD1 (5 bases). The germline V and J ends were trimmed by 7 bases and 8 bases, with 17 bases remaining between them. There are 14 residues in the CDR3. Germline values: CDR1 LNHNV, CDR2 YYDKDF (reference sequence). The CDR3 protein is CATTWGGMMEKLFF. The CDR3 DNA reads TGTGCCACCACCTGGGGCGGGATGATGGAAAAACTGTTTTTT.

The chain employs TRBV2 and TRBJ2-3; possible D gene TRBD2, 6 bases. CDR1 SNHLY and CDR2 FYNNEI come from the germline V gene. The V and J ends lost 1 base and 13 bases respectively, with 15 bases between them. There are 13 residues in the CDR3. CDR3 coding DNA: TGTGCCAGCAGTGAAGTGAGCGGGCTCACCGAGTATTTT. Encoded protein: CASSEVSGLTEYF.

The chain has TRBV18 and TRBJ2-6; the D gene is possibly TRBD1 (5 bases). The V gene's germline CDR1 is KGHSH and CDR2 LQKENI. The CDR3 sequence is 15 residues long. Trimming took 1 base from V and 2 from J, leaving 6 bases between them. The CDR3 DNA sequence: TGTGCCAGCTCACCACAGGGGACTGGGGCCAACGTCCTGACTTTC. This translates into CASSPQGTGANVLTF.

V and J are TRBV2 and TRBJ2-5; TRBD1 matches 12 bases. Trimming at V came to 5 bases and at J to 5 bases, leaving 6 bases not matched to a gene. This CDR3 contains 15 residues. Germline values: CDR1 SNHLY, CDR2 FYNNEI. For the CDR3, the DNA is TGTGCCAGCAGTCCGCTGGGACAGGGGGCCGAGACCCAGTACTTC. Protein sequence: CASSPLGQGAETQYF. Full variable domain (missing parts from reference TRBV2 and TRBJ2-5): EPEVTQTPSHQVTQMGQEVILRCVPISNHLYFYWYRQILGQKVEFLVSFYNNEISEKSEIFDDQFSVERPDGSNFTLKIRSTKLEDSAMYFCASSPLGQGAETQYFGPGTRLLVL.

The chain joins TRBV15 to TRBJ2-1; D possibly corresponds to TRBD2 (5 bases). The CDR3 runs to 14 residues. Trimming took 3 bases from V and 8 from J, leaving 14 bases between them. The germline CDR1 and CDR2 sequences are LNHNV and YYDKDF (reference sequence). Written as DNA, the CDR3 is TGTGCCACCAGCAGGCAACTAGTAAGTCATGAGCAGTTCTTC. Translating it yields CATSRQLVSHEQFF.

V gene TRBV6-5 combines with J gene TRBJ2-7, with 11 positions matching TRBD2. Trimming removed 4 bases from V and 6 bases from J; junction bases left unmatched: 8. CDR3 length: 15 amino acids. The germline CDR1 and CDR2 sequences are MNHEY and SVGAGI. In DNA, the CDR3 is TGTGCCAGCAGTTGGCTAGCGGGAGGCAGTGGCGAGCAGTACTTC. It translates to CASSWLAGGSGEQYF.

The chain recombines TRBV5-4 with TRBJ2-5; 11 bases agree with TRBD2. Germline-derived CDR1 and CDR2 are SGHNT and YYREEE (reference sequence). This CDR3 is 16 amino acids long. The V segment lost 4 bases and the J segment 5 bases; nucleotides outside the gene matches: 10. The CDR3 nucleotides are TGTGCCAGCAGCCCAACAACTAGCGGGAGTTTTGAGACCCAGTACTTC. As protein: CASSPTTSGSFETQYF. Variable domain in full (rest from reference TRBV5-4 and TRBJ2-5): ETGVTQSPTHLIKTRGQQVTLRCSSQSGHNTVSWYQQALGQGPQFIFQYYREEENGRGNFPPRFSGLQFPNYSSELNVNALELDDSALYLCASSPTTSGSFETQYFGPGTRLLVL.

CDR3 region: CASSDSSGIQETQYF. CDR3 in DNA: TGCGCCAGCAGTGACAGTTCGGGGATCCAAGAGACCCAGTACTTC. The V gene is TRBV10-1, the J gene TRBJ2-5; tentative D call: TRBD2 (5 bases). The length of the CDR3 is 15 residues. The germline gives CDR1 WNHNN, CDR2 SYGVQD (reference sequence). V lost 3 bases to trimming and J lost 1 base, with 12 bases between them.

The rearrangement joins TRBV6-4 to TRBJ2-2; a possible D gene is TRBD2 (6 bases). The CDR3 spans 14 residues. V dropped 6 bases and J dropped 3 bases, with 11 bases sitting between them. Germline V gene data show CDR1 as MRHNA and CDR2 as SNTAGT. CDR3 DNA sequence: TGTGCCAGCAGCGAGGAGGGATACACCGGGGAGCTGTTTTTT. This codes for CASSEEGYTGELFF.

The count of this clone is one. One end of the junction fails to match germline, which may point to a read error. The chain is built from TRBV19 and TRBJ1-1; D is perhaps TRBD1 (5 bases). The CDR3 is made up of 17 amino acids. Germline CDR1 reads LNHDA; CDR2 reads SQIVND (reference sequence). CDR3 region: CASRIGLPVGPGTEAFF. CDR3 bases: TGTGCCAGTAGGATAGGACTGCCTGTGGGGCCGGGCACTGAAGCTTTCTTT.

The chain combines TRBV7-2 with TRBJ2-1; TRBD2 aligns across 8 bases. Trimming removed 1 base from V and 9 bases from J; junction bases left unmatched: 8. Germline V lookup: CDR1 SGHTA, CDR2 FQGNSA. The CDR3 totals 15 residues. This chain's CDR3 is CASSLVSGSSVEQFF. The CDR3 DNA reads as TGTGCCAGCAGCTTAGTAAGCGGGAGTTCTGTTGAGCAGTTCTTC.

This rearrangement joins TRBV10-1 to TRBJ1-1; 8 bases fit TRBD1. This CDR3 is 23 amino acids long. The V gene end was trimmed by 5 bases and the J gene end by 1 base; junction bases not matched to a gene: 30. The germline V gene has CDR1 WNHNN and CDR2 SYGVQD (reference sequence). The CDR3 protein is CASSSQIFRILGTGWDQNTEAFF. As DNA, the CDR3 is TGCGCCAGCAGTTCGCAGATTTTCCGAATTCTCGGGACAGGATGGGATCAGAACACTGAAGCTTTCTTT.

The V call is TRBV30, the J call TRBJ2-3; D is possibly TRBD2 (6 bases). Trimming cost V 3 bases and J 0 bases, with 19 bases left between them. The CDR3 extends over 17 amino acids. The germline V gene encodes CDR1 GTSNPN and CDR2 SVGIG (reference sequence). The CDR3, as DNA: TGTGCCTGGAGGGCAAGGGGCGGGATAATCAGCACAGATACGCAGTATTTT. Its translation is CAWRARGGIISTDTQYF.